This TCR beta chain comes out of a study of shared clonotypes between healthy human individuals (dated by TCRdb to 2018 to 2021). About the full investigation: Two women and a few men aged 18 to 49 years were included in the cohort. Per donor, leukapheresis produced somewhere between about 0.85 and 8.9 billion PBMCs. Blood TCR repertoires of five healthy adults were deeply sequenced to estimate repertoire size and the extent of clonotype sharing between individuals. To increase sequencing depth and limit assay-specific biases, different laboratories used diverse techniques to prepare libraries and sequence TCR repertoires.

The CDR3 numbers 12 residues from cysteine through phenylalanine. CDR3 DNA only is kept here, 36 bases in frame from base 1. V trim: 2 bases; J trim: 11 bases; unmatched bases: 7. The germline V gene (reference sequence) sets CDR1 to GTSNPN and CDR2 to SVGIG. The research as a whole found: Only blood was sampled, and tissue TCR repertoires likely differ from those in blood. Pairwise subsampling indicated that sequencing depth was expected to affect the degree of clonotype sharing among donors. Because the study included a small number of donors, the genetic and exposure-history diversity represented was limited.

This clone was seen a few times. What this receptor recognizes is not known. Base qualities are not recorded, but no much larger clone differs from it by a single base. Using the deep immunoSEQ assay, TCR CDR3 regions were amplified from genomic DNA by multiplex PCR. Extracted genomic DNA from each cell subset was distributed evenly across all wells of several immunoSEQ 96-well plates, and each plate was treated as a replicate. For unsorted PBMC, each replicate PCR was loaded with 300 ng genomic DNA, equivalent to tens of thousands of T cell genomes. Ten immunoSEQ deep assay plates were used to sequence unsorted PBMC genomic DNA. The purified libraries were quantified using a Qubit 3.0 fluorometer, sized with a Bioanalyzer 2100, and then quantified again using the KAPA Library Quantification kit. Each immunoSEQ 96-well plate was sequenced on its own single-read 150-cycle Illumina NextSeq 550 flow cell. As for the authors' bioinformatics: Because only junctional sequences without quality scores were contained in the immunoSEQ output, filtering matching that applied to full-length reads could not be performed. To assign V/J genes and CDR3, sequences were annotated using PyIR, a Python wrapper for IgBLAST v1.9, with IMGT germline references. Reads were removed for weak V/J assignments (E-value above 1e-6), missing CDR3, stop codons, out-of-frame junctions, or ambiguous translated residues. V3J clonotypes were defined by identical inferred V gene, J gene, and CDR3 amino acid sequence. Percentage overlap between repertoires was computed as shared unique clonotypes divided by the size of the smaller repertoire. Three approaches were used to assess repertoire richness: RTK rarefaction, the Chao1 estimator, and Recon v2.1 estimates of unobserved clonotypes. TCRdb stores this immuneACCESS table with in-frame sequences only. Part of the clones is absent; in the studies checked, under half of the shortfall reflects unresolved V genes, and no reason is known for the rest. From that table come the V and J calls and clone size; the DNA was used to work out D and trimming. The sample table records about 560,000 clones; around three quarters of these occur just once. The top ten clonotypes cover around 13% of the sample.

The donors were healthy, HIV-negative adults who had no recently reported acute infections or vaccinations. All donors were Caucasian adults living in Nashville, Tennessee, USA. In the unsorted samples, approximately 82 million PBMCs were counted, and genomic DNA was extracted using the QIAamp DNA Blood Mini kit. Blood was collected by leukapheresis, and PBMCs were isolated by Ficoll-Histopaque density gradient centrifugation and then cryopreserved in liquid nitrogen vapor phase. The sample taken for sequencing was PBMCs. The V and J genes are TRBV30 and TRBJ1-1; 8 central bases correspond to TRBD1. The receptor was isolated from a woman aged 40-49 years in good health. Some clones in this sample may be carry-over from other donors' samples. This receptor carries the CDR3 CAWSTGQVGAFF. Read as DNA, the sequence is TGTGCCTGGAGTACGGGACAGGTCGGTGCTTTCTTT.